The 17 T cell receptor beta chains listed next were all sequenced from one sample in a study of post-analysis software for immune sequencing data. General study points: Controls had lower frequencies than patients of five or six TRBV segments, which included TRBV5-6, TRBV5-1 and TRBV20-1.

These receptors' targets are unknown. Each TCR beta cDNA library carried unique molecular identifiers. TCRdb called the PCR reads again in MiXCR, with one record for every CDR3 protein. The profile shows hundreds of thousands of distinct CDR3 sequences, roughly 30% of them singletons. Sequenced sample: blood. These TCRs come from a girl aged 10 to 17 with multiple sclerosis.

This clonotype was observed a handful of times. This rearrangement joins TRBV6-1 to TRBJ2-3, with 8 bases lining up with TRBD2. V dropped 8 bases and J dropped 8; count of bases not matched to a gene: 18. The germline gives CDR1 MNHNS, CDR2 SASEGT. The length of the CDR3 is 16 residues. DNA of the CDR3: TGTGCCAGCTACAACGGGAGGGAACGGCTTACCCCTACGCAGTATTTT. It is translated as CASYNGRERLTPTQYF.

V is TRBV9 and J is TRBJ2-3; 11 bases agree with TRBD2. The V gene's germline CDR1 is SGDLS and CDR2 YYNGEE. The CDR3 runs to 15 residues. J lost 8 bases, V lost 2 bases, and 7 bases had no gene match. The CDR3 spells CASSVSGGAFGTQYF. The CDR3 DNA follows: TGTGCCAGCAGCGTTAGCGGGGGGGCCTTCGGTACGCAGTATTTT.

This chain joins TRBV11-2 and TRBJ2-6; D may be TRBD1 (6 bases). The V gene's germline CDR1 is SGHAT and CDR2 FQNNGV. V gave up 4 bases and J gave up 3 bases, with 10 bases separating them. The CDR3 has 15 residues. CDR3 in DNA: TGTGCCAGCAGCTATACAGGGTTTGGGGCCAACGTCCTGACTTTC. This codes for CASSYTGFGANVLTF.

Points on this clonotype: The junction and the germline gene differ at one end; a read error may be behind it. The chain is built from TRBV7-2 and TRBJ1-2; a weak D match, TRBD1 (6 bases). Germline CDR1 SGHTA, CDR2 FQGNSA. This CDR3 is 14 amino acids long. CDR3 in amino acids: CASGLNRVNYGYTF. The CDR3, as DNA: TGTGCCAGCGGCTTGAACAGGGTTAACTATGGCTACACCTTC.

The rearrangement joins TRBV28 to TRBJ2-7, with D perhaps TRBD1 (5 bases). The CDR3 extends over 14 amino acids. Germline-derived CDR1 and CDR2 are MDHEN and SYDVKM. Trimming removed 7 bases from V and 3 bases from J, with 16 bases in between. CDR3 DNA sequence: TGTGCCAGCACCACCTCAGGGATCTTCTACGAGCAGTACTTC. This encodes CASTTSGIFYEQYF. Looking up the rest from reference TRBV28 and TRBJ2-7 gives the full variable domain: DVKVTQSSRYLVKRTGEKVFLECVQDMDHENMFWYRQDPGLGLRLIYFSYDVKMKEKGDIPEGYSVSREKKERFSLILESASTNQTSMYLCASTTSGIFYEQYFGPGTRLTVT.

The chain couples TRBV7-2 to TRBJ2-7; D gene uncertain. The germline V and J ends were trimmed by 1 base and 0 bases, with 10 bases remaining between them. The CDR3 has 15 residues. CDR1 is SGHTA, CDR2 FQGNSA, per germline. The DNA of the CDR3 is TGTGCCAGCAGCTTAGTGGCAGTAAGCTCCTACGAGCAGTACTTC. It codes for CASSLVAVSSYEQYF.

This clonotype occurred a few times. The genes are TRBV7-2 and TRBJ2-1; TRBD2 agrees at 10 bases. The CDR3 spans 18 residues. Germline V gene lookup returns CDR1 SGHTA and CDR2 FQGNSA. The ends lost 0 bases at V and 4 bases at J; junction bases unmatched: 9. In DNA, the CDR3 is TGTGCCAGCAGCTTAGCGTCTCGAGGACTAGCGGATTACAATGAGCAGTTCTTC. This translates into CASSLASRGLADYNEQFF.

Only a few counts were recorded for this clonotype. This rearrangement joins TRBV20-1 to TRBJ2-4; unclear D gene. Germline V CDR1 and CDR2: DFQATT, SNEGSKA (reference sequence). V was cut by 0 bases and J by 8 bases, with 17 bases left in between. This CDR3 comprises 15 residues. The CDR3 DNA reads as TGCAGTGCTAGAGATGACGGCAGGCCGGGTGACATTCAGTACTTC. It is translated as CSARDDGRPGDIQYF.

The chain combines TRBV9 with TRBJ1-2, with 8 bases matching TRBD1. The ends lost 0 bases at V and 6 bases at J; junction bases unmatched: 4. The CDR3 has 14 residues. CDR1 SGDLS and CDR2 YYNGEE come from the germline V gene. In DNA, the CDR3 is TGTGCCAGCAGCGTAGGGGCAGGGGGCGATGGCTACACCTTC. This translates into CASSVGAGGDGYTF. The full variable domain, completed using reference TRBV9 and TRBJ1-2, is DSGVTQTPKHLITATGQRVTLRCSPRSGDLSVYWYQQSLDQGLQFLIQYYNGEERAKGNILERFSAQQFPDLHSELNLSSLELGDSALYFCASSVGAGGDGYTFGSGTRLTVV.

This chain links TRBV4-2 with TRBJ1-6; 7 nucleotides line up with TRBD1. Germline CDR1 and CDR2: LGHNA and YNFKEQ. This CDR3 spans 16 amino acids. Unmatched junction bases numbered 9, after V lost 4 bases and J lost 6 bases. The CDR3, as DNA: TGTGCCAGCAGCCCGGATCCAGGGGGGACTAATTCACCCCTCCACTTT. It specifies CASSPDPGGTNSPLHF.

The gene calls are TRBV19 and TRBJ2-1, with D maybe TRBD1 (5 bases). CDR1 is LNHDA, CDR2 SQIVND, per germline (reference sequence). The germline V and J ends were trimmed by 4 bases and 8 bases, with 6 bases remaining between them. CDR3 length equals 11 residues. The chain's CDR3 is CASSTGYEQFF. The CDR3 DNA sequence: TGTGCCAGTAGTACAGGGTATGAGCAGTTCTTC.

This clonotype was seen only a few times. This chain connects TRBV20-1 to TRBJ1-5; 8 bases line up with TRBD1. CDR1 is DFQATT and CDR2 is SNEGSKA in the germline V gene (reference sequence). Trimming cost V 6 bases and J 4 bases; bases outside gene matches: 5. The CDR3 contains 13 residues. The CDR3 sequence is CSAQDRANQPQHF. In DNA, the CDR3 is TGCAGTGCCCAGGACAGGGCGAATCAGCCCCAGCATTTT.

With respect to this clonotype: A junction end diverges from the germline sequence, so it may reflect a read error. The rearrangement joins TRBV7-9 to TRBJ2-1; D gene uncertain. Germline-derived CDR1 and CDR2 are SEHNR and FQNEAQ (reference sequence). This CDR3 is built from 14 residues. The CDR3 DNA reads TGTCCCAGCAGCTCTGGCGAACTCTACAATGAGCAGTTCTTC. It translates to CPSSSGELYNEQFF.

The V call is TRBV29-1, the J call TRBJ2-1; D is perhaps TRBD1 (5 bases). The CDR3 consists of 13 residues. V dropped 4 bases and J dropped 0 bases, with 7 bases sitting between them. CDR1 SQVTM and CDR2 ANQGSEA come from the germline V gene. CDR3 residues: CSVAGYSYNEQFF. CDR3 sequence (DNA): TGCAGCGTTGCAGGGTACTCCTACAATGAGCAGTTCTTC.

The chain couples TRBV20-1 to TRBJ2-3; weak D call: TRBD2 (6 bases). CDR1 DFQATT and CDR2 SNEGSKA come from the germline V gene (reference sequence). Trimming cost V 5 bases and J 4 bases, with 16 bases left between them. This CDR3 is 14 amino acids long. CDR3 region: CSAFRLVSSDTQYF. The CDR3 DNA sequence: TGCAGTGCTTTCAGACTAGTTTCATCAGATACGCAGTATTTT.

V usage is TRBV12-3 or TRBV12-4 and J usage is TRBJ2-1; 9 bases fit TRBD2. The CDR3 consists of 13 residues. J gave up 8 bases and V 4 bases, and 3 bases lay outside the gene matches. CDR3 DNA: TGTGCCAGCAGTTACGGGACTAGCTATGAGCAGTTCTTC. Protein product: CASSYGTSYEQFF.

This clonotype was seen a handful of times. The rearrangement links TRBV20-1 to TRBJ2-7; the D gene is possibly TRBD1 (6 bases). V lost 3 bases, J lost 3 bases, and 9 bases lay in between. Germline values: CDR1 DFQATT, CDR2 SNEGSKA (reference sequence). The CDR3 length is 12 residues. DNA of the CDR3: TGCAGTGCTAGGGGGGCCCACTACGAGCAGTACTTC. It yields the protein CSARGAHYEQYF.